This T cell receptor (beta chain) is from a study of cytomegalovirus exposure and HLA in healthy donors. Findings of the study overall: Roughly even sequencing depth across donors was the assumption behind the presence/absence analyses. Among TCR beta chains of equal frequency, HLA-associated ones were more clonally expanded in a later analysis.

Use of 60 Vbeta and 13 Jbeta primers characterized the PCR. In the authors' workflow: Later, 80 million or so unique TCR beta chains were counted in an analysis, and some 11 million of them were shared. The data were produced by immunoSEQ multiplex PCR, yet TCRdb's version contains in-frame clones alone and is incomplete. V, J and clone size were drawn from that table, and D and trimming were deduced from the DNA. The profile shows around 190,000 clones, approximately 85% of them singletons. J lost 1 base, V lost 0 bases, and 11 bases had no gene match. Germline lookup yields CDR1 LNHDA and CDR2 SQIVND (reference sequence). This CDR3 comprises 22 residues. Of note for this clone: Its antigen is unknown.

The V gene is TRBV19, the J gene TRBJ2-2; TRBD2 matches at 16 bases. The receptor was isolated from a woman in her forties or fifties in good health and CMV-seronegative. Sequencing was performed on PBMCs. CDR3 region: CASSIDPPGLAGGPMNTGELFF. CDR3 in DNA: TGTGCCAGTAGTATAGACCCCCCGGGACTAGCGGGAGGGCCTATGAACACCGGGGAGCTGTTTTTT. The whole variable domain, remainder taken from reference TRBV19 and TRBJ2-2, is DGGITQSPKYLFRKEGQNVTLSCEQNLNHDAMYWYRQDPGQGLRLIYYSQIVNDFQKGDIAEGYSVSREKKESFPLTVTSAQKNPTAFYLCASSIDPPGLAGGPMNTGELFFGEGSRLTVL.